This passage covers 23 T cell receptor beta chains from one sample sequenced in a study of blood T cell repertoires in COVID-19. Assay used: immunoSEQ multiplex PCR; TCRdb lists only in-frame clones, some missing. The sample has roughly 230,000 clones, approximately 81% seen once; the top ten hold around 0.97%. Sequenced sample: peripheral blood. Receptors were obtained from a middle-aged man with acute or convalescent COVID-19.

V is TRBV2 and J is TRBJ2-1, with a possible D match to TRBD2 (7 bases). CDR1 is SNHLY and CDR2 is FYNNEI in the germline V gene. The CDR3 is 17 amino acids. V lost 8 bases and J lost 0, with 20 bases in between. CDR3 in amino acids: CASLPAEGGRSYNEQFF. In nucleotides, the CDR3 is TGTGCCAGCCTACCCGCTGAGGGGGGGCGCTCCTACAATGAGCAGTTCTTC.

Ten or more counts support this clone. The V call is TRBV7-2, the J call TRBJ1-2; possible D gene TRBD1, 6 bases. Germline CDR1 is SGHTA and CDR2 is FQGNSA. CDR3 length equals 16 residues. V was trimmed by 6 bases and J by 0 bases, leaving 17 bases between them. The CDR3 sequence: CASRSGGVPTNYGYTF. The CDR3 DNA follows: TGTGCCAGCAGGAGTGGGGGCGTCCCTACTAACTATGGCTACACCTTC.

This sequence joins TRBV6-2 or TRBV6-3 and TRBJ1-5; the D gene is possibly TRBD1 (5 bases). The CDR3 sequence is 16 residues long. The germline V gene has CDR1 MNHEY and CDR2 SVGEGT. V was cut by 5 bases and J by 0 bases, with 14 bases left in between. CDR3 nucleotides: TGTGCCAGCAGTCAGGTTAGGGGCTCTAGCAATCAGCCCCAGCATTTT. It codes for CASSQVRGSSNQPQHF.

The chain links TRBV11-2 to TRBJ2-3; 8 bases fit TRBD2. V lost 5 bases and J lost 4; bases outside the gene matches: 14. Germline loops: CDR1 SGHAT, CDR2 FQNNGV. The CDR3 runs to 17 residues. CDR3 in amino acids: CASSPRPTTGGADTQYF. The CDR3 DNA reads TGTGCCAGCAGCCCCCGGCCAACGACGGGGGGGGCAGATACGCAGTATTTT. Together with reference TRBV11-2 and TRBJ2-3, the CDR3 gives the full variable domain: EAGVAQSPRYKIIEKRQSVAFWCNPISGHATLYWYQQILGQGPKLLIQFQNNGVVDDSQLPKDRFSAERLKGVDSTLKIQPAKLEDSAVYLCASSPRPTTGGADTQYFGPGTRLTVL.

J is TRBJ1-3 and V is TRBV5-6; maybe TRBD1 (5 bases). Germline lookup yields CDR1 SGHDT and CDR2 YYEEEE. The CDR3 has 16 amino acids. Trimming left V 0 bases short and J 0 bases short, with 10 bases between. This CDR3 reads CASSLVQGLSGNTIYF. In DNA, the CDR3 is TGTGCCAGCAGCTTGGTGCAGGGCCTCTCTGGAAACACCATATATTTT.

J is TRBJ1-4 and V is TRBV5-1; no clear D. The CDR3 runs to 14 residues. The germline V and J ends were trimmed by 3 bases and 3 bases, with 9 bases remaining between them. Germline V CDR1 and CDR2: SGHRS, YFSETQ. CDR3 in amino acids: CASSYGGPNEKLFF. The DNA for the CDR3 is TGCGCCAGCAGCTACGGAGGACCTAATGAAAAACTGTTTTTT.

Concerning this clone: It may be a read error: a sequence one base away is much more abundant. Other DNA sequences within the sample encode an identical CDR3. CDR3 coding DNA: TGTGCCAGCAGCCTCTCCTACGAGCAGTACTTC. Translated, it gives CASSLSYEQYF. The chain combines TRBV2 with TRBJ2-7; no definite D call. V gave up 6 bases and J gave up 0 bases, with 3 bases separating them. The length of the CDR3 is 11 residues. CDR1 SNHLY and CDR2 FYNNEI come from the germline V gene.

The CDR3, as DNA: TGCAGCGTTCGACAGAATACGAACACCGGGGAGCTGTTTTTT. Its protein is CSVRQNTNTGELFF. V usage is TRBV29-1 and J usage is TRBJ2-2; D perhaps matches TRBD1 (5 bases). The CDR3 consists of 14 residues. V lost 5 bases to trimming and J lost 0 bases, with 10 bases between them. Germline CDR1 is SQVTM and CDR2 is ANQGSEA.

Only one count was recorded for this clone. This chain connects TRBV6-5 to TRBJ2-5; TRBD2 is a possible D gene (6 bases). V was shortened by 2 bases and J by 3 bases, with 13 bases between the two germline ends. CDR1 is MNHEY, CDR2 SVGAGI, per germline. This CDR3 comprises 15 residues. CDR3 coding DNA: TGTGCCAGCAGTTACAACGGGGGAAACAAAGAGACCCAGTACTTC. Translating gives CASSYNGGNKETQYF.

The gene calls are TRBV5-5 and TRBJ1-3, with D maybe TRBD1 (6 bases). The germline gives CDR1 SGHKS, CDR2 YYEKEE (reference sequence). The CDR3 has 14 amino acids. Trimming pared 1 base from V and 5 bases from J, leaving 10 bases between. This CDR3 reads CASSLSRGRNTIYF. The CDR3 nucleotides read TGTGCCAGCAGCTTGAGCAGGGGTAGAAACACCATATATTTT. The full variable domain, in which reference TRBV5-5 and TRBJ1-3 provide the parts outside the CDR3, is DAGVTQSPTHLIKTRGQQVTLRCSPISGHKSVSWYQQVLGQGPQFIFQYYEKEERGRGNFPDRFSARQFPNYSSELNVNALLLGDSALYLCASSLSRGRNTIYFGEGSWLTVV.

V usage is TRBV7-8 and J usage is TRBJ2-6, with TRBD2 matching over 12 bases. The trim removed 5 bases at V and 5 bases at J, leaving 10 bases unmatched. Germline V gives CDR1 SGHVS, CDR2 FQNEAQ. The CDR3 totals 18 residues. The CDR3 DNA is TGTGCCAGCAGCCCTACTCGACTAGCGGGGGTCTGGGCCAACGTCCTGACTTTC. Its protein is CASSPTRLAGVWANVLTF.

The chain combines TRBV6-6 with TRBJ2-5; the D gene is possibly TRBD1 (6 bases). V was shortened by 6 bases and J by 2 bases, with 16 bases between the two germline ends. There are 15 residues in the CDR3. Germline values: CDR1 MNHNY, CDR2 SVGAGI (reference sequence). The CDR3 loop is CASSTHRGGQETQYF. The CDR3 DNA reads as TGTGCCAGCAGCACCCATAGAGGGGGACAAGAGACCCAGTACTTC.

The chain recombines TRBV24-1 with TRBJ2-3; D unclear. This CDR3 spans 15 amino acids. V was clipped by 1 base and J by 0 bases, with 7 bases between them. Germline V gives CDR1 KGHDR, CDR2 SFDVKD. This chain's CDR3 is CATSDFVRSTDTQYF. The CDR3 coding sequence is TGTGCCACCAGTGATTTCGTCAGGAGCACAGATACGCAGTATTTT.

J is TRBJ1-4 and V is TRBV11-2; possible D gene TRBD1, 5 bases. V shed 4 bases and J shed 3 bases, with 9 bases lying between them. From germline, CDR1 is SGHAT and CDR2 FQNNGV. The CDR3 totals 14 residues. The CDR3 DNA is TGTGCCAGCAGCTCGACAGCCCCTAATGAAAAACTGTTTTTT. Translation: CASSSTAPNEKLFF.

The chain uses TRBV29-1 and TRBJ2-1, with D maybe TRBD2 (7 bases). V lost 3 bases and J 3 bases, leaving 15 bases between the germline ends. Germline V CDR1 and CDR2: SQVTM, ANQGSEA. CDR3 length: 15 amino acids. CDR3 loop: CSVDKGGGLYNEQFF. CDR3 DNA sequence: TGCAGCGTTGACAAAGGGGGGGGCCTCTACAATGAGCAGTTCTTC.

The table lists this clone with a few counts. This chain links TRBV4-1 with TRBJ2-3; tentatively, D is TRBD2 (6 bases). Trimming stripped 0 bases from V and 7 bases from J, with 14 bases between. The CDR3 runs to 15 residues. Germline lookup yields CDR1 MGHRA and CDR2 YSYEKL. The CDR3 DNA sequence: TGCGCCAGCAGCCAAGACGGGGGACTGCTTAATACGCAGTATTTT. Its protein is CASSQDGGLLNTQYF.

The chain employs TRBV2 and TRBJ2-2; 10 bases are shared with TRBD1. The CDR3 totals 15 residues. The germline V gene encodes CDR1 SNHLY and CDR2 FYNNEI. V was clipped by 5 bases and J by 3 bases; unmatched bases: 3. The CDR3 DNA reads as TGTGCCAGCAGTTCGGGACAGGGGCACACCGGGGAGCTGTTTTTT. Its protein product is CASSSGQGHTGELFF.

This clone was counted only a few times. J is TRBJ1-4 and V is TRBV18; TRBD1 is a possible D gene (5 bases). Germline V gives CDR1 KGHSH, CDR2 LQKENI. V was shortened by 6 bases and J by 8 bases, with 16 bases between the two germline ends. This CDR3 contains 14 residues. The CDR3: CASSPEGLREKLFF. The DNA of the CDR3 is TGTGCCAGCTCCCCGGAGGGACTCAGGGAAAAACTGTTTTTT.

This clone was counted between two and nine times. V and J are TRBV7-9 and TRBJ1-6; unclear D gene. Deletions cut 5 bases from V and 10 bases from J, with 15 bases between. The CDR3 is made up of 14 amino acids. The V gene's germline CDR1 is SEHNR and CDR2 FQNEAQ (reference sequence). The CDR3 spells CASSPSEVRSPLHF. The CDR3 coding sequence is TGTGCCAGCAGCCCAAGCGAAGTCCGCTCACCCCTCCACTTT.

The CDR3 reads CATSSARGLGYGYTF. Written as DNA, the CDR3 is TGTGCCACCAGCAGTGCCAGGGGGCTTGGCTATGGCTACACCTTC. J is TRBJ1-2 and V is TRBV15; TRBD1 aligns across 8 bases. V shed 3 bases and J 4 bases; nucleotides not matched to a gene: 7. CDR3 size: 15 residues. CDR1 and CDR2 from the germline V gene are LNHNV and YYDKDF (reference sequence).

The chain couples TRBV29-1 to TRBJ2-7, with D uncertain. Trimming pared 4 bases from V and 0 bases from J, leaving 10 bases between. Per the germline V gene, CDR1 is SQVTM and CDR2 is ANQGSEA. The CDR3 length is 13 residues. CDR3 in DNA: TGCAGCGTTGCTGGCTTGCACTCCTACGAGCAGTACTTC. It codes for CSVAGLHSYEQYF.

The chain recombines TRBV21-1 with TRBJ2-1; the D call of TRBD2 is as the table states it, not checked on the DNA. TRBV21-1 is marked as a pseudogene. The CDR3 sequence is 14 residues long. CDR3 in amino acids: CASSDTGAENEQFF. CDR3 sequence (DNA): TGTGCCAGCAGCGACACGGGAGCGGAGAATGAGCAGTTCTTC.

The V and J genes are TRBV2 and TRBJ1-5; TRBD1 matches 8 bases. The germline V gene has CDR1 SNHLY and CDR2 FYNNEI. The ends lost 6 bases at V and 6 bases at J; junction bases unmatched: 10. This CDR3 comprises 15 residues. CDR3 DNA sequence: TGTGCCAGCAGGAGACTACAGGGGGAAATTCAGCCCCAGCATTTT. It is translated as CASRRLQGEIQPQHF.